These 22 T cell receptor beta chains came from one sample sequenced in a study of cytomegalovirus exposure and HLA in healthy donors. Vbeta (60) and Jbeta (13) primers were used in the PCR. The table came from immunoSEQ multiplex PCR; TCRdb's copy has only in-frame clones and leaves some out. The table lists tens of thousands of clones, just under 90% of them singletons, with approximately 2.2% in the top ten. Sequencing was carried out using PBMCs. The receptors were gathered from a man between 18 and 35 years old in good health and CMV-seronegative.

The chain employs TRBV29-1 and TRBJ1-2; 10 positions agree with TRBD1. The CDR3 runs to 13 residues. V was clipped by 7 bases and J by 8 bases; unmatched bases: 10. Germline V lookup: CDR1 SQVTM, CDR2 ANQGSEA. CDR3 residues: CSGGDGTGVGYTF. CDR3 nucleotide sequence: TGCAGCGGAGGAGACGGGACAGGGGTCGGCTACACCTTC. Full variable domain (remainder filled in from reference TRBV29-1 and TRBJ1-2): SAVISQKPSRDICQRGTSLTIQCQVDSQVTMMFWYRQQPGQSLTLIATANQGSEATYESGFVIDKFPISRPNLTFSTLTVSNMSPEDSSIYLCSGGDGTGVGYTFGSGTRLTVV.

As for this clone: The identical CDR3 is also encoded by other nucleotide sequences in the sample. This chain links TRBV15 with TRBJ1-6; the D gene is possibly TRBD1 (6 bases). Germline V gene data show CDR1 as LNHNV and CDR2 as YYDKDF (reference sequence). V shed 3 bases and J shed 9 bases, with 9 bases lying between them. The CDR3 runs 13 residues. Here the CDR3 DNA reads TGTGCCACCAGCAGGGGAGGGGGTTCACCCCTCCACTTT. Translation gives CATSRGGGSPLHF.

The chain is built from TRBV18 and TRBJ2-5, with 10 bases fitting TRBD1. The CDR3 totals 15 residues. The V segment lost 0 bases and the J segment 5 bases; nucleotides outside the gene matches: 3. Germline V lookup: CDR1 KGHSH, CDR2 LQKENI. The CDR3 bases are TGTGCCAGCTCACCACCGCCGGGACAGGGGGAGACCCAGTACTTC. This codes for CASSPPPGQGETQYF.

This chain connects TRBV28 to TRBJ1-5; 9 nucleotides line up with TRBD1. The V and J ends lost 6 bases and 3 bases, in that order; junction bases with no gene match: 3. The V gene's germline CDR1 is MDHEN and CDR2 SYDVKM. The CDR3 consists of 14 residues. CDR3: CASRGQGTNQPQHF. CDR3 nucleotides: TGTGCCAGCAGAGGACAGGGGACCAATCAGCCCCAGCATTTT.

CDR3 amino acids: CASSSGSIYEQYF. In DNA form, the CDR3 reads TGTGCCAGCAGTAGCGGATCGATCTACGAGCAGTACTTC. The chain recombines TRBV28 with TRBJ2-7, with D maybe TRBD2 (5 bases). Per the germline V gene, CDR1 is MDHEN and CDR2 is SYDVKM. This CDR3 has 13 amino acids. Trimming stripped 5 bases from V and 3 bases from J, with 11 bases between.

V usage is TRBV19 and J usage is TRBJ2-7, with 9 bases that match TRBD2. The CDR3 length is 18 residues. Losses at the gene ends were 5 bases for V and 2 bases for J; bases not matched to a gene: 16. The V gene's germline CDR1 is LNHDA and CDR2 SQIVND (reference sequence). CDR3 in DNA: TGTGCCAGTAGTCTCGGGTCTTCCCTAGCGGGAACCCCCTACGAGCAGTACTTC. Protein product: CASSLGSSLAGTPYEQYF.

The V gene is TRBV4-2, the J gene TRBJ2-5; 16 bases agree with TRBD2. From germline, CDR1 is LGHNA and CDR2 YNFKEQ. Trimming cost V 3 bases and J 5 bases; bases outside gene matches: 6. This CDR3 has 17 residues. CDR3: CASSQGTSGRALETQYF. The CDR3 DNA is TGTGCCAGCAGCCAGGGGACTAGCGGGAGGGCTTTGGAGACCCAGTACTTC.

The CDR3 reads CASSVGGQANYNEQFF. The CDR3 coding sequence is TGTGCCAGCAGCGTAGGGGGACAGGCTAACTACAATGAGCAGTTCTTC. The rearrangement links TRBV9 to TRBJ2-1, with TRBD1 identical over 8 bases. Germline loops: CDR1 SGDLS, CDR2 YYNGEE. The CDR3 consists of 16 residues. V was pared by 0 bases and J by 3 bases, with 5 bases of the junction left unmatched.

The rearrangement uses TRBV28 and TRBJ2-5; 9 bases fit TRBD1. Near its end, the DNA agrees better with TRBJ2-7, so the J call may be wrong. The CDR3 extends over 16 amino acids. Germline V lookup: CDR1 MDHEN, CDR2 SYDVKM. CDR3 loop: CASSPEGTGRHGEQYF. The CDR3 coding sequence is TGTGCCAGCAGTCCCGAGGGGACAGGGAGGCATGGCGAGCAGTACTTC.

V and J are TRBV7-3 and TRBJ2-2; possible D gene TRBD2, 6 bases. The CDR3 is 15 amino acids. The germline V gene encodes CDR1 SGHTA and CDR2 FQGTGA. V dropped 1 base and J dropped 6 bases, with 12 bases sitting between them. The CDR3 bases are TGTGCCAGCAGCTTAAGCGGAGGGCGGGCCGGGGAGCTGTTTTTT. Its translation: CASSLSGGRAGELFF.

CDR3 sequence: CASSFGRGIEETQYF. The CDR3, as DNA: TGCGCCAGCAGCTTTGGCAGGGGTATAGAGGAGACCCAGTACTTC. The rearrangement uses TRBV5-1 and TRBJ2-5, with a tentative D call TRBD1 (6 bases). V dropped 2 bases and J dropped 5 bases, with 16 bases sitting between them. The CDR3 length is 15 residues. Germline CDR1 and CDR2: SGHRS and YFSETQ.

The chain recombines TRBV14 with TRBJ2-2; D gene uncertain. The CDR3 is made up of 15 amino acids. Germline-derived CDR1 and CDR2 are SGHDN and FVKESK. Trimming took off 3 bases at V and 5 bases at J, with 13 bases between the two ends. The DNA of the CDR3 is TGTGCCAGCAGCCACCATCGAGTGTTAACCGGGGAGCTGTTTTTT. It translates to CASSHHRVLTGELFF.

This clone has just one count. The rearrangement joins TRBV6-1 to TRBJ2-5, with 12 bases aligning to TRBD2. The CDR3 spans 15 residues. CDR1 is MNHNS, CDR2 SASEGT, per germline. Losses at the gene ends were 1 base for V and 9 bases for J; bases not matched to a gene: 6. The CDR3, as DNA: TGTGCCAGCAGTGAAGGACTAGCGGGAGTAGCGGCCCAGTACTTC. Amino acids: CASSEGLAGVAAQYF.

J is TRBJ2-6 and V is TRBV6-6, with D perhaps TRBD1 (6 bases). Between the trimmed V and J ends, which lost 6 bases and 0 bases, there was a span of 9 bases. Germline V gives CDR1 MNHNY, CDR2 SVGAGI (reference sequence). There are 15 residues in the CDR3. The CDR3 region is CASSWDNSGANVLTF. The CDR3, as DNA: TGTGCCAGCAGCTGGGACAACTCTGGGGCCAACGTCCTGACTTTC.

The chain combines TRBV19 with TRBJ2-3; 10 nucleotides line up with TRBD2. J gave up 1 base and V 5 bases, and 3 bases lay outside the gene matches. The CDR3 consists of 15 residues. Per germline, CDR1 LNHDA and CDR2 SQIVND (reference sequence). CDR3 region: CASSGGTSGTDTQYF. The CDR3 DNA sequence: TGTGCCAGTAGTGGGGGGACTAGCGGCACAGATACGCAGTATTTT.

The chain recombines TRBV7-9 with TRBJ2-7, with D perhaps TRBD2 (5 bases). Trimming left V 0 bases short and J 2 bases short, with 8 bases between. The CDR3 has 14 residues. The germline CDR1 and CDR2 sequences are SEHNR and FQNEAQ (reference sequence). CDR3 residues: CASSLAGAPYEQYF. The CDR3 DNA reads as TGTGCCAGCAGCTTAGCGGGAGCGCCCTACGAGCAGTACTTC.

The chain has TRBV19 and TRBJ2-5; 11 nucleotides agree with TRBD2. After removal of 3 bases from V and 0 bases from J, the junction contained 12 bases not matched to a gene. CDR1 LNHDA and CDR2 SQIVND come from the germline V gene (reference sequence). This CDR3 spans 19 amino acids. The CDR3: CASSMRRLAGGRYQETQYF. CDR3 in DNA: TGTGCCAGTAGTATGCGAAGGCTAGCGGGAGGCCGGTACCAAGAGACCCAGTACTTC.

For the CDR3, the DNA is TGTGCCAGCAGCTCTTCTATATACACAGATACGCAGTATTTT. This encodes CASSSSIYTDTQYF. The rearrangement uses TRBV7-9 and TRBJ2-3; D is ambiguous. CDR1 is SEHNR and CDR2 is FQNEAQ in the germline V gene (reference sequence). V lost 4 bases and J 2 bases, leaving 10 bases between the germline ends. This CDR3 is built from 14 residues. The full variable domain, completed using reference TRBV7-9 and TRBJ2-3, is DTGVSQNPRHKITKRGQNVTFRCDPISEHNRLYWYRQTLGQGPEFLTYFQNEAQLEKSRLLSDRFSAERPKGSFSTLEIQRTEQGDSAMYLCASSSSIYTDTQYFGPGTRLTVL.

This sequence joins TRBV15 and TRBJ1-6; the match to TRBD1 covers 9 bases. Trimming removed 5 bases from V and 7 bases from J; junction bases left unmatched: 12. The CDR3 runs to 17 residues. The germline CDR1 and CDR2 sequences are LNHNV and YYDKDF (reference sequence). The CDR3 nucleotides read TGTGCCACCAGCTCCTCTAGGCGGGGACAGGGCAATTCACCCCTCCACTTT. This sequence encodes CATSSSRRGQGNSPLHF.

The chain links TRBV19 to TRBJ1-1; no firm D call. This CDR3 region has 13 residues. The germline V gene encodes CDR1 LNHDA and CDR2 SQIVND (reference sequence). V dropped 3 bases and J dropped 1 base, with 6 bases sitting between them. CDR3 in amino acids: CASSIVRNTEAFF. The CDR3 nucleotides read TGTGCCAGTAGTATTGTCAGGAACACTGAAGCTTTCTTT.

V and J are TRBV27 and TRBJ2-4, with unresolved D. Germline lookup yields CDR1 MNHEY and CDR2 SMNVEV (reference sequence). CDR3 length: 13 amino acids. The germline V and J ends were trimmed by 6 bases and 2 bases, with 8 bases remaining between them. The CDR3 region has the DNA TGTGCCAGCAGAGAGGTAACCAAAAACATTCAGTACTTC. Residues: CASREVTKNIQYF.

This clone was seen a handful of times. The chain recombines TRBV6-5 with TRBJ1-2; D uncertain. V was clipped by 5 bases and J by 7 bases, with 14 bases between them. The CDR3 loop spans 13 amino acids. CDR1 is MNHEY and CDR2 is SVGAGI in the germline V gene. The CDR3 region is CASSPRPGFGYTF. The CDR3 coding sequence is TGTGCCAGCAGTCCCCGACCGGGGTTTGGCTACACCTTC.